Following are 26 T cell receptor beta chains from one sample sequenced in a study of control samples from healthy donors and cancer patients (TCRdb year 2020). Receptor libraries were prepared by the immunoSEQ multiplex PCR assay. TCRdb took over this immuneACCESS table, retaining in-frame rearrangements with V and J assigned. Such tables are incomplete; in checked studies, under half of the missing clones stem from an unresolved V gene, and the remainder is unexplained. The sample data list tens of thousands of clones, and 85% to 90% of these were observed just once. The top ten clones comprise roughly 7.6% of the sample. Sequenced: blood. The receptors originated from a woman in her sixties or seventies in good health.

The rearrangement uses TRBV6-1 and TRBJ2-5, with D perhaps matching TRBD1 or TRBD2 (5 bases each). V shed 3 bases and J shed 7 bases, with 18 bases lying between them. This CDR3 has 15 amino acids. The V gene's germline CDR1 is MNHNS and CDR2 SASEGT. The DNA of the CDR3 is TGTGCCAGCAGTGATATGACAGCTGTTGGGGGGACCCAGTACTTC. Its protein is CASSDMTAVGGTQYF.

This clone came up once. The chain has TRBV30 and TRBJ2-6; 9 bases line up with TRBD1. The length of the CDR3 is 17 residues. From germline, CDR1 is GTSNPN and CDR2 SVGIG (reference sequence). The J segment lost 4 bases and the V segment lost 7 bases, leaving 14 bases of the junction unmatched. The CDR3 here is CAYRDREGRVGANVLTF. The CDR3 coding sequence is TGTGCCTACCGGGACAGGGAGGGTAGGGTAGGGGCCAACGTCCTGACTTTC.

The chain combines TRBV7-9 with TRBJ1-2; D gene uncertain. The CDR3 contains 14 residues. Trimming left V 2 bases short and J 5 bases short, with 12 bases between. Germline lookup yields CDR1 SEHNR and CDR2 FQNEAQ (reference sequence). This CDR3 reads CASSLLKAKYGYTF. CDR3 DNA: TGTGCCAGCAGCTTACTTAAGGCGAAGTATGGCTACACCTTC. Using reference TRBV7-9 and TRBJ1-2 for the parts outside the CDR3, the full variable domain is DTGVSQNPRHKITKRGQNVTFRCDPISEHNRLYWYRQTLGQGPEFLTYFQNEAQLEKSRLLSDRFSAERPKGSFSTLEIQRTEQGDSAMYLCASSLLKAKYGYTFGSGTRLTVV.

The V call is TRBV7-8, the J call TRBJ1-1, with 8 bases lining up with TRBD1. The germline CDR1 and CDR2 sequences are SGHVS and FQNEAQ. The trim removed 1 base at V and 0 bases at J, leaving 4 bases unmatched. CDR3 length: 16 amino acids. The CDR3 region is CASSLGQGTMNTEAFF. DNA of the CDR3: TGTGCCAGCAGCTTAGGACAGGGGACAATGAACACTGAAGCTTTCTTT.

CDR3 residues: CASTLRIFTGYTF. Written as DNA, the CDR3 is TGTGCCAGCACCCTGCGGATTTTTACTGGCTACACCTTC. The V gene is TRBV28, the J gene TRBJ1-2; D gene ambiguous. CDR1 MDHEN and CDR2 SYDVKM come from the germline V gene. The CDR3 length is 13 residues. The V end was cut by 7 bases, the J end by 7 bases, with 16 bases between.

V usage is TRBV19 and J usage is TRBJ1-3; 7 nucleotides line up with TRBD1. The J segment lost 0 bases and the V segment lost 6 bases, leaving 8 bases of the junction unmatched. Per germline, CDR1 LNHDA and CDR2 SQIVND (reference sequence). The CDR3 loop spans 16 amino acids. The CDR3 nucleotides read TGTGCCAGTAGCGAACAGGGGCGATACTCTGGAAACACCATATATTTT. It encodes CASSEQGRYSGNTIYF. The variable domain in full, completed from reference TRBV19 and TRBJ1-3, reads DGGITQSPKYLFRKEGQNVTLSCEQNLNHDAMYWYRQDPGQGLRLIYYSQIVNDFQKGDIAEGYSVSREKKESFPLTVTSAQKNPTAFYLCASSEQGRYSGNTIYFGEGSWLTVV.

This chain joins TRBV21-1 and TRBJ1-5; the table gives TRBD1 as D, unverified against the DNA. TRBV21-1 is noted as a pseudogene. The CDR3 runs to 17 residues. CDR3 bases: TGTGCCAGCAGCTTCACCATCGGGACAGCCTTCAATCAGCCCCAGCATTTT. Translating gives CASSFTIGTAFNQPQHF.

The chain combines TRBV4-1 with TRBJ1-4; D is unclear. The V gene's germline CDR1 is MGHRA and CDR2 YSYEKL. Trimming left V 1 base short and J 6 bases short, with 18 bases between. The CDR3 extends over 17 amino acids. The DNA of the CDR3 is TGCGCCAGCAGCCAAGGGTCCCAGCTACAAAAGGATGAAAAACTGTTTTTT. Its protein is CASSQGSQLQKDEKLFF.

J is TRBJ1-2 and V is TRBV29-1; D gene ambiguous. Per the germline V gene, CDR1 is SQVTM and CDR2 is ANQGSEA. The CDR3 is made up of 13 amino acids. Trimming took 1 base from V and 5 from J, leaving 11 bases between them. The CDR3: CSVEVPGLYGYTF. CDR3 in DNA: TGCAGCGTTGAAGTCCCAGGACTTTATGGCTACACCTTC.

V and J are TRBV6-6 and TRBJ1-5; TRBD1 aligns across 10 bases. The V segment lost 0 bases and the J segment 5 bases; nucleotides outside the gene matches: 4. The germline gives CDR1 MNHNY, CDR2 SVGAGI (reference sequence). The CDR3 length is 16 residues. CDR3 in DNA: TGTGCCAGCAGTTACTCGACAGGGGGCGCGGATCAGCCCCAGCATTTT. Translating it yields CASSYSTGGADQPQHF.

The rearrangement links TRBV10-3 to TRBJ1-3; no definite D call. CDR1 and CDR2 (germline): ENHRY, SYGVKD. The CDR3 length is 13 residues. V was clipped by 6 bases and J by 3 bases, with 9 bases between them. In DNA form, the CDR3 reads TGTGCCATCAGAGCACTCGATGGAAACACCATATATTTT. It specifies CAIRALDGNTIYF.

This clone was recorded only once. The chain employs TRBV19 and TRBJ1-4, with TRBD1 matching 7 bases. This CDR3 is 15 amino acids long. The germline V gene has CDR1 LNHDA and CDR2 SQIVND (reference sequence). Germline trimming cut 7 bases from V and 7 bases from J; bases unmatched to any gene: 12. CDR3 loop: CASTRKDRFGEKLFF. CDR3 DNA sequence: TGTGCCAGTACTAGAAAGGACAGGTTCGGTGAAAAACTGTTTTTT.

The V and J genes are TRBV29-1 and TRBJ1-1; D is unresolved. Germline loops: CDR1 SQVTM, CDR2 ANQGSEA. The CDR3 has 13 residues. Trimming pared 2 bases from V and 3 bases from J, leaving 10 bases between. The CDR3 loop reads CSVELSQDTEAFF. In DNA, the CDR3 is TGCAGCGTTGAACTTTCTCAGGACACTGAAGCTTTCTTT.

This clone was detected only once. V is TRBV5-6 and J is TRBJ1-1; 7 bases line up with TRBD1. The CDR3 length is 14 residues. V shed 2 bases, J shed 2 bases, and the junction held 3 bases outside the gene matches. Per germline, CDR1 SGHDT and CDR2 YYEEEE. The CDR3 nucleotides are TGTGCCAGCAGCTTTCGACAGGGTAACACTGAAGCTTTCTTT. This gives the protein CASSFRQGNTEAFF. The variable domain in full, with the rest retrieved from reference TRBV5-6 and TRBJ1-1, is DAGVTQSPTHLIKTRGQQVTLRCSPKSGHDTVSWYQQALGQGPQFIFQYYEEEERQRGNFPDRFSGHQFPNYSSELNVNALLLGDSALYLCASSFRQGNTEAFFGQGTRLTVV.

The CDR3 DNA reads TGTGCCAGCAGCCAAGTCGAGAAGGGGGAAAAACTGTTTTTT. Encoded protein: CASSQVEKGEKLFF. The chain links TRBV4-2 to TRBJ1-4, with D perhaps TRBD1 (5 bases). The V end lost 1 base, the J end lost 8 bases, and 11 bases lay between the germline ends. Germline assignment: CDR1 LGHNA and CDR2 YNFKEQ. This CDR3 spans 14 amino acids.

V gene TRBV2 combines with J gene TRBJ2-1; perhaps TRBD1 as D (7 bases). This CDR3 spans 13 amino acids. Trimming stripped 4 bases from V and 10 bases from J, with 14 bases between. CDR1 SNHLY and CDR2 FYNNEI come from the germline V gene. The CDR3 sequence is CASSASSGGEQFF. The CDR3 bases are TGTGCCAGCAGTGCCAGTTCAGGGGGGGAGCAGTTCTTC.

V usage is TRBV7-9 and J usage is TRBJ1-1; 7 bases are shared with TRBD1. V gave up 3 bases and J gave up 5 bases; unmatched junction bases: 6. CDR1 is SEHNR and CDR2 is FQNEAQ in the germline V gene (reference sequence). This CDR3 has 14 residues. The CDR3 nucleotides are TGTGCCAGCAGCTTTCTCACAGGGGAAACTGAAGCTTTCTTT. Translation: CASSFLTGETEAFF.

The chain carries TRBV5-1 and TRBJ2-7; D possibly corresponds to TRBD1 (6 bases). Trimming left V 0 bases short and J 0 bases short, with 16 bases between. Per germline, CDR1 SGHRS and CDR2 YFSETQ. This CDR3 has 17 amino acids. CDR3 in DNA: TGCGCCAGCAGCTTGGACCCGCAGGGGACCAACTCCTACGAGCAGTACTTC. Amino acids: CASSLDPQGTNSYEQYF.

V usage is TRBV4-2 and J usage is TRBJ1-6; D uncertain. The germline V gene has CDR1 LGHNA and CDR2 YNFKEQ. There are 13 residues in the CDR3. V was trimmed by 0 bases and J by 9 bases, leaving 6 bases between them. CDR3 sequence (DNA): TGTGCCAGCAGCCAAGATGAGGCTTCACCCCTCCACTTT. Its protein product is CASSQDEASPLHF.

The rearrangement joins TRBV9 to TRBJ2-5; no firm D call. The V gene lost 0 bases and the J gene lost 2 bases, with 11 bases spanning the gap. CDR1 SGDLS and CDR2 YYNGEE come from the germline V gene. This CDR3 is 15 amino acids long. DNA for the CDR3: TGTGCCAGCAGCGTAGGTGTCCGCTCTCAAGAGACCCAGTACTTC. As protein: CASSVGVRSQETQYF.

V usage is TRBV6-5 and J usage is TRBJ2-7; 7 bases fit TRBD2. The CDR3 extends over 13 amino acids. The junction had 5 bases not matched to a gene; V was cut back by 2 bases and J by 7 bases. Germline CDR1 reads MNHEY; CDR2 reads SVGAGI. The CDR3 sequence is CASSYRGDGEQYF. DNA for the CDR3: TGTGCCAGCAGTTACCGGGGGGACGGGGAGCAGTACTTC.

The V gene is TRBV9, the J gene TRBJ1-6, with TRBD1 matching 11 bases. V shed 3 bases and J 11 bases; nucleotides not matched to a gene: 22. This CDR3 comprises 20 residues. CDR1 and CDR2 from the germline V gene are SGDLS and YYNGEE. CDR3 region: CASSATPGQGDGWGFPPLHF. The CDR3 region has the DNA TGTGCCAGCAGCGCAACACCGGGACAGGGGGACGGGTGGGGATTTCCACCCCTCCACTTT.

The chain carries TRBV11-3 and TRBJ1-1; unclear D gene. Germline CDR1 and CDR2: SGHNT and YENEEA. CDR3 size: 15 residues. V lost 1 base, J lost 3 bases, and 12 bases lay in between. The CDR3 protein is CASSLGMGRDTEAFF. CDR3 DNA sequence: TGTGCCAGCAGCTTAGGAATGGGAAGGGACACTGAAGCTTTCTTT.

The chain links TRBV30 to TRBJ2-1; tentatively, D is TRBD2 (6 bases). The CDR3 spans 17 residues. Germline CDR1 is GTSNPN and CDR2 is SVGIG (reference sequence). Between the trimmed V and J ends, which lost 2 bases and 2 bases, there was a span of 19 bases. The CDR3: CAWSISLAGFPYNEQFF. In DNA form, the CDR3 reads TGTGCCTGGAGTATTTCCTTGGCGGGATTCCCCTACAATGAGCAGTTCTTC.

This clone is a singleton in its sample. The chain carries TRBV6-1 and TRBJ2-3, with TRBD2 matching 8 bases. Trimming took 1 base from V and 4 from J; bases not matched to a gene: 4. CDR1 is MNHNS and CDR2 is SASEGT in the germline V gene. The CDR3 runs to 15 residues. In DNA, the CDR3 is TGTGCCAGCAGTGAAGGAGACGGGGGGGCAGATACGCAGTATTTT. Its translation: CASSEGDGGADTQYF.

The genes are TRBV6-5 and TRBJ1-3; no clear D gene. V shed 0 bases and J shed 0 bases, with 9 bases lying between them. CDR3 length: 16 residues. The germline CDR1 and CDR2 sequences are MNHEY and SVGAGI. This chain's CDR3 is CASSYSAGFSGNTIYF. DNA for the CDR3: TGTGCCAGCAGTTACTCCGCAGGCTTCTCTGGAAACACCATATATTTT.